This TCR beta chain was recorded in a study of T-cell memory formation after mild COVID-19. This CDR3 has 15 amino acids. The germline gives CDR1 SGHTA, CDR2 FQGTGA. V shed 2 bases and J 2 bases; nucleotides not matched to a gene: 3. TCRdb reprocessed the 5' RACE reads via MiXCR and lists one record per CDR3 protein. Among 400,000 to 500,000 distinct CDR3 sequences listed, 20% to 30% were seen once. The chain couples TRBV7-3 to TRBJ2-3; TRBD1 matches 8 bases. Source material: PBMCs or a T cell subset sorted from them (not recorded which). This clonotype was sampled from an adult woman who had mild COVID-19 (a few samples of this study predate the infection). Cell type and time point are not known. The CDR3 reads CASSLRQGITDTQYF. The CDR3 coding sequence is TGTGCCAGCAGCTTACGACAGGGGATCACAGATACGCAGTATTTT.